Each of the 14 T cell receptor beta chains below was sequenced from the same sample in a study of blood T cell repertoires in COVID-19. The protocol was immunoSEQ multiplex PCR, while the TCRdb copy is restricted to in-frame clones and leaves out a portion. In the table there are roughly 250,000 clones, about four fifths of which are singletons. The source material was peripheral blood. These receptors originate from a woman aged 55-69 years with active or convalescent COVID-19.

This rearrangement joins TRBV27 to TRBJ2-1, with 8 bases matching TRBD2. CDR3 length: 21 amino acids. Germline CDR1 and CDR2: MNHEY and SMNVEV (reference sequence). Trimming took 0 bases from V and 5 from J; bases not matched to a gene: 21. This CDR3 reads CASSLSTTSVSLAAGNNEQFF. The CDR3 DNA sequence: TGTGCCAGCAGTTTATCGACGACTAGCGTAAGTTTAGCCGCCGGAAACAATGAGCAGTTCTTC.

This chain links TRBV19 with TRBJ2-1, with TRBD2 identical over 10 bases. CDR3 length: 17 residues. Germline loops: CDR1 LNHDA, CDR2 SQIVND (reference sequence). The ends lost 5 bases at V and 0 bases at J; junction bases unmatched: 7. CDR3 loop: CASSRASGGFSYNEQFF. In DNA, the CDR3 is TGTGCCAGTAGTCGGGCTAGCGGGGGATTCTCCTACAATGAGCAGTTCTTC.

This chain uses TRBV7-3 with TRBJ2-5; 8 bases map to TRBD1. Germline assignment: CDR1 SGHTA and CDR2 FQGTGA. This CDR3 region has 16 residues. V lost 5 bases, J lost 2 bases, and 10 bases stayed unmatched. The DNA of the CDR3 is TGTGCCAGCAGCCCAAGTCGGACAGGGAGGCAAGAGACCCAGTACTTC. It codes for CASSPSRTGRQETQYF.

The chain combines TRBV19 with TRBJ1-2; D ambiguous. The CDR3 extends over 14 amino acids. Germline values: CDR1 LNHDA, CDR2 SQIVND (reference sequence). Trimming stripped 3 bases from V and 2 bases from J, with 10 bases between. CDR3 in amino acids: CASSMGRLNYGYTF. The CDR3 coding sequence is TGTGCCAGTAGTATGGGCAGGCTGAACTATGGCTACACCTTC.

Written as DNA, the CDR3 is TGTGCCAGCAGTGAGGCCACTGAAGCTTTCTTT. Its translation is CASSEATEAFF. J is TRBJ1-1 and V is TRBV2, with no clear D. Germline V gene data show CDR1 as SNHLY and CDR2 as FYNNEI. V lost 3 bases, J lost 4 bases, and 3 bases lay in between. The CDR3 covers 11 residues.

The chain couples TRBV7-9 to TRBJ2-7, with 10 positions matching TRBD2. There are 15 residues in the CDR3. Germline V gives CDR1 SEHNR, CDR2 FQNEAQ (reference sequence). With 5 bases clipped from V and 3 bases from J, the junction kept 7 bases outside the gene matches. CDR3 coding DNA: TGTGCCAGCAGCCCAGCGGGGGGGAGTTTCTACGAGCAGTACTTC. It codes for CASSPAGGSFYEQYF.

The chain uses TRBV7-9 and TRBJ2-5; no clear D gene. In germline, CDR1 is SEHNR, CDR2 FQNEAQ (reference sequence). The CDR3 runs to 12 residues. V was cut by 4 bases and J by 4 bases, with 7 bases left in between. CDR3 in DNA: TGTGCCAGCAGCTCAAGCACAGAGACCCAGTACTTC. As protein: CASSSSTETQYF.

This clone has more than one count but fewer than ten. The chain has TRBV30 and TRBJ1-3; D is ambiguous. The V gene lost 5 bases and the J gene lost 7 bases, with 9 bases spanning the gap. CDR3 size: 11 residues. Germline CDR1 and CDR2: GTSNPN and SVGIG (reference sequence). CDR3 sequence reads: CAWRGGNTIYF. The CDR3 bases are TGTGCCTGGCGGGGTGGGAACACCATATATTTT.

The V and J genes are TRBV12-5 and TRBJ1-5; 8 nucleotides match TRBD1. Germline-derived CDR1 and CDR2 are LGHNT and FRNRAP. The CDR3 length is 16 residues. V was clipped by 6 bases and J by 3 bases; unmatched bases: 10. The CDR3 sequence is CASGLTRTGFNQPQHF. The DNA of the CDR3 is TGTGCTAGTGGCCTGACCCGGACAGGGTTCAATCAGCCCCAGCATTTT.

This clone appeared a single time. CDR3 sequence (DNA): TGTGCCAGCAGCCAAGATCAAGGGACTAGCATAAATACGCAGTATTTT. Encoded protein: CASSQDQGTSINTQYF. The chain carries TRBV14 and TRBJ2-3, with 9 bases lining up with TRBD2. The trim removed 0 bases at V and 7 bases at J, leaving 8 bases unmatched. This CDR3 comprises 16 residues. Germline V gene sequence: CDR1 SGHDN, CDR2 FVKESK.

The chain links TRBV28 to TRBJ2-5; 14 bases are a match to TRBD2. CDR3 size: 19 residues. The junction had 13 bases not matched to a gene; V was cut back by 5 bases and J by 2 bases. Germline V gives CDR1 MDHEN, CDR2 SYDVKM. The DNA for the CDR3 is TGTGCCAGCAGTCCCAACCCCCCGACTAGCGGGGGGGATCAAGAGACCCAGTACTTC. It translates to CASSPNPPTSGGDQETQYF. Supplemented by reference TRBV28 and TRBJ2-5, the full variable domain reads DVKVTQSSRYLVKRTGEKVFLECVQDMDHENMFWYRQDPGLGLRLIYFSYDVKMKEKGDIPEGYSVSREKKERFSLILESASTNQTSMYLCASSPNPPTSGGDQETQYFGPGTRLLVL.

Comment on this clone: The same CDR3 arises from other DNA sequences in this sample as well. The V gene is TRBV5-1, the J gene TRBJ2-7, with 8 bases aligning to TRBD1. The CDR3 spans 14 residues. The V gene end was trimmed by 0 bases and the J gene end by 3 bases; junction bases not matched to a gene: 2. In germline, CDR1 is SGHRS, CDR2 YFSETQ. CDR3: CASSLAGGGYEQYF. For the CDR3, the DNA is TGCGCCAGCAGCTTGGCAGGGGGCGGCTACGAGCAGTACTTC.

The chain carries TRBV30 and TRBJ1-5; 7 nucleotides line up with TRBD1. This CDR3 spans 15 amino acids. Germline CDR1 and CDR2: GTSNPN and SVGIG (reference sequence). The junction had 7 bases not matched to a gene; V was cut back by 2 bases and J by 3 bases. The CDR3 protein is CAWSPNRGANQPQHF. CDR3 nucleotide sequence: TGTGCCTGGAGTCCGAACAGGGGCGCCAATCAGCCCCAGCATTTT.

The chain is built from TRBV3-1 (or the pseudogene TRBV3-2) and TRBJ1-2, with D hard to call. The CDR3 totals 14 residues. Germline CDR1 and CDR2: LGHDT and YNNKEL (reference sequence). The V end lost 1 base, the J end lost 2 bases, and 8 bases lay between the germline ends. CDR3 sequence: CASSQVSGNYGYTF. The CDR3 DNA is TGTGCCAGCAGCCAAGTTTCCGGGAACTATGGCTACACCTTC.